These 6 T cell receptor beta chains were all obtained from the same sample, sequenced in a study of T cells in Graves' hyperthyroidism and ophthalmopathy. The source material, RNA transcripts, was used to amplify TCR beta CDR3 regions. When the TCR CDR3 underwent first-round RT-PCR, the HTBI primer set was used. TCRdb reanalysed the multiplex PCR reads using MiXCR and keeps one entry per CDR3 protein. The sample yields 300,000 to 400,000 distinct CDR3 sequences, 15% to 20% seen once. Sequences were obtained from blood. These receptors all come from a woman aged 45-59 years with Graves' hyperthyroidism.

CDR3 nucleotides: TGTGCCAGCAGCCAAGATGGTCAGGCCACAGATACGCAGTATTTT. It translates to CASSQDGQATDTQYF. The chain is built from TRBV3-1 and TRBJ2-3; D uncertain. Trimming stripped 0 bases from V and 2 bases from J, with 9 bases between. The CDR3 is 15 residues long. The germline CDR1 and CDR2 sequences are LGHDT and YNNKEL (reference sequence).

This clonotype was found many times. The J gene is TRBJ2-7, the V gene TRBV28, with a possible D match to TRBD1 (5 bases). The germline V and J ends were trimmed by 7 bases and 5 bases, with 9 bases remaining between them. Germline CDR1 reads MDHEN; CDR2 reads SYDVKM. The CDR3 totals 11 residues. In DNA form, the CDR3 reads TGTGCCAGCACAGTAGGGGACGAGCAGTACTTC. This gives the protein CASTVGDEQYF. Drawing the rest from reference TRBV28 and TRBJ2-7, the complete variable domain is DVKVTQSSRYLVKRTGEKVFLECVQDMDHENMFWYRQDPGLGLRLIYFSYDVKMKEKGDIPEGYSVSREKKERFSLILESASTNQTSMYLCASTVGDEQYFGPGTRLTVT.

This clonotype was counted at least ten times. The chain carries TRBV6-2 or TRBV6-3 and TRBJ2-3; 7 nucleotides line up with TRBD1. Germline loops: CDR1 MNHEY, CDR2 SVGEGT. With 7 bases clipped from V and 1 base from J, the junction kept 8 bases outside the gene matches. The CDR3 loop spans 15 amino acids. CDR3 loop: CASNLLGTGTDTQYF. CDR3 sequence (DNA): TGTGCCAGCAACCTTCTCGGGACAGGCACAGATACGCAGTATTTT.

As for this clonotype: It may be a read error: a sequence one base away is much more abundant. This sequence joins TRBV30 and TRBJ2-4, with 7 bases identical to TRBD2. J was trimmed by 3 bases and V by 0 bases; bases with no gene match: 2. CDR1 GTSNPN and CDR2 SVGIG come from the germline V gene (reference sequence). The CDR3 loop spans 14 amino acids. CDR3 protein: CAWSVSGGKNIQYF. The CDR3 DNA follows: TGTGCCTGGAGTGTTTCGGGGGGCAAAAACATTCAGTACTTC.

The chain recombines TRBV7-9 with TRBJ2-5; no definite D call. CDR1 and CDR2 (germline): SEHNR, FQNEAQ (reference sequence). The length of the CDR3 is 15 residues. V was cut by 5 bases and J by 0 bases, with 13 bases left in between. The CDR3 loop reads CASSLLEWYQETQYF. The CDR3 DNA is TGTGCCAGCAGCCTTCTGGAGTGGTACCAAGAGACCCAGTACTTC.

In its sample, this clonotype was seen many times. The chain links TRBV20-1 to TRBJ2-3; D not resolved. The length of the CDR3 is 15 residues. The V and J ends lost 0 bases and 2 bases respectively, with 12 bases between them. In germline, CDR1 is DFQATT, CDR2 SNEGSKA (reference sequence). CDR3 bases: TGCAGTGCTAGAGATCCAGGCAGGATCACAGATACGCAGTATTTT. As protein: CSARDPGRITDTQYF.